A single sample is the source of the 13 T cell receptor beta chains below, sequenced in a study of cytomegalovirus exposure and HLA in healthy donors. The assay was immunoSEQ multiplex PCR, and TCRdb's table has in-frame clones only and misses some. The data contain some 240,000 clones, approximately 83% of them seen just once; the ten biggest clones take up 1% to 1.5%. The sequencing input was PBMCs. All receptors come from a woman between 25 and 40 years old in good health and CMV-seropositive.

The chain has TRBV6-5 and TRBJ1-5; perhaps TRBD1 as D (5 bases). Trimming removed 5 bases from V and 2 bases from J, with 7 bases in between. Germline CDR1 MNHEY, CDR2 SVGAGI. CDR3 length: 13 residues. Written as DNA, the CDR3 is TGTGCCAGCAGTAAACAGGGCAATCAGCCCCAGCATTTT. It codes for CASSKQGNQPQHF.

This clone was picked up one time. This rearrangement joins TRBV4-1 to TRBJ1-2; D remains ambiguous. Germline loops: CDR1 MGHRA, CDR2 YSYEKL. The CDR3 consists of 16 residues. V shed 0 bases and J shed 1 base, with 12 bases lying between them. The CDR3 sequence is CASSQEAGAVNYGYTF. CDR3 nucleotide sequence: TGCGCCAGCAGCCAAGAGGCGGGTGCAGTTAACTATGGCTACACCTTC.

This chain links TRBV18 with TRBJ1-1; maybe TRBD1 (5 bases). V was cut by 1 base and J by 3 bases, with 9 bases left in between. CDR3 length: 14 residues. CDR1 and CDR2 (germline): KGHSH, LQKENI. The CDR3 loop is CASSPRGGDTEAFF. DNA of the CDR3: TGTGCCAGCTCACCACGCGGGGGGGACACTGAAGCTTTCTTT.

CDR3 region: CASSRREGANEQYF. The CDR3 DNA sequence: TGCGCCAGCAGCCGGCGCGAGGGGGCTAACGAGCAGTACTTC. This chain joins TRBV4-1 and TRBJ2-7, with TRBD1 matching over 7 bases. J gave up 5 bases and V 4 bases, and 8 bases lay outside the gene matches. Germline lookup yields CDR1 MGHRA and CDR2 YSYEKL. The CDR3 is 14 residues long.

V is TRBV19 and J is TRBJ1-2, with D possibly TRBD1 on 5 matching bases. Germline V lookup: CDR1 LNHDA, CDR2 SQIVND (reference sequence). There are 13 residues in the CDR3. The V end was cut by 8 bases, the J end by 3 bases, with 13 bases between. The CDR3 protein is CASLSWGDYGYTF. The DNA for the CDR3 is TGTGCCAGTCTAAGTTGGGGGGACTATGGCTACACCTTC.

The V call is TRBV7-3, the J call TRBJ2-7, with 7 nucleotides matching TRBD2. CDR3 length equals 18 residues. V was pared by 2 bases and J by 2 bases, with 15 bases of the junction left unmatched. Germline V gene data show CDR1 as SGHTA and CDR2 as FQGTGA. CDR3 DNA sequence: TGTGCCAGCAGCTTATGGTTCCCGGCCTCCGGGAGGCCCTACGAGCAGTACTTC. Amino acids: CASSLWFPASGRPYEQYF.

The chain couples TRBV6-1 to TRBJ2-1, with TRBD1 identical over 8 bases. This CDR3 has 14 residues. The ends lost 4 bases at V and 6 bases at J; junction bases unmatched: 5. The germline V gene has CDR1 MNHNS and CDR2 SASEGT. This chain's CDR3 is CASSAGQGRNEQFF. The CDR3 nucleotides read TGTGCCAGCAGTGCCGGACAGGGACGCAATGAGCAGTTCTTC.

The rearrangement uses TRBV11-3 and TRBJ2-4; D is unresolved. Germline V CDR1 and CDR2: SGHNT, YENEEA. This CDR3 comprises 17 residues. Trimming took 0 bases from V and 1 from J, leaving 13 bases between them. The CDR3 here is CASSLDLSEQAKNIQYF. The CDR3 DNA follows: TGTGCCAGCAGCTTAGATCTCAGCGAGCAGGCCAAAAACATTCAGTACTTC.

CDR3 in DNA: TGCAGCGTTGGTAGCCAGGGAGAGACCCAGTACTTC. Translation: CSVGSQGETQYF. The chain combines TRBV29-1 with TRBJ2-5, with a possible D match to TRBD1 (5 bases). The germline V and J ends were trimmed by 4 bases and 4 bases, with 10 bases remaining between them. Germline V gene data show CDR1 as SQVTM and CDR2 as ANQGSEA. The CDR3 is 12 amino acids.

The chain links TRBV28 to TRBJ1-1, with TRBD1 matching 7 bases. J gave up 0 bases and V 3 bases, and 7 bases lay outside the gene matches. Germline CDR1 reads MDHEN; CDR2 reads SYDVKM. There are 16 residues in the CDR3. The CDR3 here is CASSLYRGVMNTEAFF. Written as DNA, the CDR3 is TGTGCCAGCAGTTTGTACAGGGGAGTTATGAACACTGAAGCTTTCTTT.

The chain recombines TRBV27 with TRBJ1-2; D unresolved. The CDR3 spans 16 residues. V was cut by 3 bases and J by 0 bases, with 14 bases left in between. Germline CDR1 is MNHEY and CDR2 is SMNVEV (reference sequence). For the CDR3, the DNA is TGTGCCAGCAGTTTGTTTTGGGCAGGTACTAACTATGGCTACACCTTC. Translating it yields CASSLFWAGTNYGYTF.

The rearrangement links TRBV5-1 to TRBJ1-1; 9 nucleotides agree with TRBD1. CDR3 length equals 14 residues. Trimming took 4 bases from V and 4 from J; bases not matched to a gene: 5. Germline V CDR1 and CDR2: SGHRS, YFSETQ. The CDR3 DNA sequence: TGCGCCAGCAGCCCAACGACAGGGGGCACTGAAGCTTTCTTT. This encodes CASSPTTGGTEAFF.

The gene calls are TRBV29-1 and TRBJ2-7; weak D call: TRBD1 (6 bases). Trimming stripped 5 bases from V and 1 base from J, with 9 bases between. Germline V gene sequence: CDR1 SQVTM, CDR2 ANQGSEA. This CDR3 has 12 amino acids. The CDR3 DNA is TGCAGCGTTTTCGGACAGTCCTACGAGCAGTACTTC. Its protein product is CSVFGQSYEQYF.